The subject of this entry is one T cell receptor (beta chain). The antigen is unknown. The sample originates from a study of long-term antiretroviral therapy in people with HIV. Study observations and caveats: Unavailable data included ART adherence, viral resistance and therapy changes (switches in treatment). Those clones which expanded before ART made up the dominant part of the repertoire at all time points. Controls showed broader CDR3 length ranges than did the HIV repertoires.

Germline V gene lookup returns CDR1 SGHTA and CDR2 FQGTGA. Between the trimmed V and J ends, which lost 2 bases and 1 base, there was a span of 5 bases. The CDR3 sequence is 13 residues long. It was in the United States that all participants with HIV were treated. Runs used v3.0 of the immunoSEQ assay and were done at survey level. The table came from immunoSEQ multiplex PCR; TCRdb's copy has only in-frame clones and leaves some out. The repertoire consists of under 30,000 clones, with about 95% occurring once and the leading ten covering less than 10%. The V gene is TRBV7-3, the J gene TRBJ1-1; TRBD1 might be the D (5 bases). This clonotype originated in a young man with HIV. The sequenced sample was unsorted PBMCs, obtained more than 6 years after starting antiretroviral therapy. CDR3 DNA sequence: TGTGCCAGCAGCTTAGGGACGAACACTGAAGCTTTCTTT. This gives the protein CASSLGTNTEAFF.